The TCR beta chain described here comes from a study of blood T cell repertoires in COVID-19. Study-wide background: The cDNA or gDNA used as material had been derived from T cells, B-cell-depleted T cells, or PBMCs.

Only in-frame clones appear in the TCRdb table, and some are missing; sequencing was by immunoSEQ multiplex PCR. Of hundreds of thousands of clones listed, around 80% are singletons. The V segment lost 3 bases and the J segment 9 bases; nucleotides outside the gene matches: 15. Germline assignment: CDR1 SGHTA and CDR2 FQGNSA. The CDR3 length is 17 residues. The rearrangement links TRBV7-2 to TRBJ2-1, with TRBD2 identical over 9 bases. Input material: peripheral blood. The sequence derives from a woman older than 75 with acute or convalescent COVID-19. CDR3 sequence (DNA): TGTGCCAGCAGCTTGAGGAGAGCGGGAGGAGGACAAGGTGAGCAGTTCTTC. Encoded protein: CASSLRRAGGGQGEQFF. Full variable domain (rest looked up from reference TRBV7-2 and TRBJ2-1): GAGVSQSPSNKVTEKGKDVELRCDPISGHTALYWYRQSLGQGLEFLIYFQGNSAPDKSGLPSDRFSAERTGGSVSTLTIQRTQQEDSAVYLCASSLRRAGGGQGEQFFGPGTRLTVL.